This passage covers 25 T cell receptor beta chains from one sample sequenced in a study of cytomegalovirus exposure and HLA in healthy donors. The repertoire was sequenced with immunoSEQ multiplex PCR; TCRdb's copy has only in-frame clones and lacks some. The table lists tens of thousands of clones, around 90% of them singletons, with about 3% in the top ten. Sequencing was done on a sample of PBMCs. The receptors shown here come from a man aged 18 to 35 in good health and CMV-seronegative.

The chain combines TRBV5-4 with TRBJ2-5, with a weak D call TRBD2 (6 bases). The CDR3 is 14 residues long. The V end lost 4 bases, the J end lost 0 bases, and 10 bases lay between the germline ends. Germline-derived CDR1 and CDR2 are SGHNT and YYREEE (reference sequence). CDR3: CASSTGEYQETQYF. The CDR3 DNA is TGTGCCAGCAGCACGGGAGAGTACCAAGAGACCCAGTACTTC.

This clone was seen a single time. The V and J genes are TRBV28 and TRBJ2-6; 7 bases match TRBD2. V lost 6 bases to trimming and J lost 2 bases; unmatched junction nucleotides: 4. This CDR3 spans 15 amino acids. Germline lookup yields CDR1 MDHEN and CDR2 SYDVKM. This CDR3 reads CASRGGQTGANVLTF. In DNA form, the CDR3 reads TGTGCCAGCAGGGGAGGGCAGACTGGGGCCAACGTCCTGACTTTC.

Only one count was recorded for this clone. V and J are TRBV5-1 and TRBJ2-1; D remains unclear. Per germline, CDR1 SGHRS and CDR2 YFSETQ. V lost 4 bases, J lost 5 bases, and 4 bases lay in between. The CDR3 covers 11 residues. This CDR3 is CASSPNNEQFF. In DNA form, the CDR3 reads TGCGCCAGCAGCCCTAACAATGAGCAGTTCTTC. Complete variable domain (other parts from reference TRBV5-1 and TRBJ2-1): KAGVTQTPRYLIKTRGQQVTLSCSPISGHRSVSWYQQTPGQGLQFLFEYFSETQRNKGNFPGRFSGRQFSNSRSEMNVSTLELGDSALYLCASSPNNEQFFGPGTRLTVL.

The rearrangement links TRBV5-1 to TRBJ2-7; 8 nucleotides agree with TRBD2. Germline CDR1 SGHRS, CDR2 YFSETQ. V lost 3 bases to trimming and J lost 5 bases; unmatched junction nucleotides: 10. The CDR3 runs 15 residues. The CDR3 DNA is TGCGCCAGCAGCTCAGCAGCGGGAGCGAAGAACGAGCAGTACTTC. Residues: CASSSAAGAKNEQYF.

The chain links TRBV5-4 to TRBJ2-7; 9 nucleotides align to TRBD1. CDR3 length equals 15 residues. The germline V gene encodes CDR1 SGHNT and CDR2 YYREEE (reference sequence). V was pared by 4 bases and J by 3 bases, with 8 bases of the junction left unmatched. The CDR3 here is CASSKVSGQGYEQYF. CDR3 nucleotides: TGTGCCAGCAGCAAAGTTTCGGGACAGGGCTACGAGCAGTACTTC.

The CDR3 DNA is TGTGCCAGCAGCCCCTCGGGAGACGGAGCCTACGAGCAGTACTTC. It yields the protein CASSPSGDGAYEQYF. The gene calls are TRBV7-2 and TRBJ2-7; D possibly corresponds to TRBD2 (6 bases). The CDR3 totals 15 residues. Trimming took off 5 bases at V and 2 bases at J, with 16 bases between the two ends. CDR1 and CDR2 (germline): SGHTA, FQGNSA.

The chain joins TRBV28 to TRBJ2-5, with D maybe TRBD2 (6 bases). This CDR3 has 13 amino acids. Germline CDR1 is MDHEN and CDR2 is SYDVKM. V was shortened by 7 bases and J by 5 bases, with 14 bases between the two germline ends. Here the CDR3 reads CASTSGGRETQYF. CDR3 DNA: TGTGCCAGCACCTCCGGGGGACGGGAGACCCAGTACTTC. Together with reference TRBV28 and TRBJ2-5, the CDR3 gives the full variable domain: DVKVTQSSRYLVKRTGEKVFLECVQDMDHENMFWYRQDPGLGLRLIYFSYDVKMKEKGDIPEGYSVSREKKERFSLILESASTNQTSMYLCASTSGGRETQYFGPGTRLLVL.

CDR3 coding DNA: TGTGCCAGCAGCCCCATAGCCTCCAATTTCCGGAATCAGCCCCAGCATTTT. This sequence encodes CASSPIASNFRNQPQHF. The chain recombines TRBV2 with TRBJ1-5, with D hard to call. Deletions cut 6 bases from V and 4 bases from J, with 22 bases between. The V gene's germline CDR1 is SNHLY and CDR2 FYNNEI. This CDR3 has 17 amino acids.

A single count supports this clone. The chain recombines TRBV6-5 with TRBJ1-1, with 7 positions matching TRBD1. This CDR3 comprises 13 residues. V trimming: 6 bases; J trimming: 6 bases; junction bases outside the gene matches: 7. CDR1 is MNHEY, CDR2 SVGAGI, per germline. CDR3 sequence: CASRAGTAAEAFF. The DNA of the CDR3 is TGTGCCAGCAGGGCCGGGACAGCGGCTGAAGCTTTCTTT.

This clone was seen a few times. The chain employs TRBV2 and TRBJ1-1; 7 nucleotides agree with TRBD1. This CDR3 contains 13 residues. Germline assignment: CDR1 SNHLY and CDR2 FYNNEI. With V trimmed by 6 bases and J by 4 bases, 5 bases remained unmatched. The DNA of the CDR3 is TGTGCCAGCAGCACAGGGGTAGGCACTGAAGCTTTCTTT. It encodes CASSTGVGTEAFF.

V is TRBV6-5 and J is TRBJ2-3; D unclear. Trimming stripped 2 bases from V and 2 bases from J, with 14 bases between. CDR1 is MNHEY, CDR2 SVGAGI, per germline. The CDR3 covers 16 residues. This CDR3 is CASSYGRGPSTDTQYF. CDR3 DNA: TGTGCCAGCAGTTACGGCCGTGGGCCTTCCACAGATACGCAGTATTTT.

CDR3 loop: CASSADRLGSEQYF. In DNA, the CDR3 is TGTGCCAGCAGCGCTGATCGACTCGGTAGCGAGCAGTACTTC. V usage is TRBV9 and J usage is TRBJ2-7; no clear D. The CDR3 extends over 14 amino acids. Germline V CDR1 and CDR2: SGDLS, YYNGEE. Trimming left V 3 bases short and J 6 bases short, with 16 bases between.

J is TRBJ2-6 and V is TRBV19, with D uncertain. Germline V lookup: CDR1 LNHDA, CDR2 SQIVND (reference sequence). The V end was cut by 8 bases, the J end by 0 bases, with 5 bases between. The CDR3 consists of 13 residues. The CDR3 here is CASSSSGANVLTF. In DNA, the CDR3 is TGTGCCAGTTCTAGCTCTGGGGCCAACGTCCTGACTTTC.

This clone came up a few times. This chain links TRBV28 with TRBJ1-1; 7 bases are shared with TRBD1. There are 14 residues in the CDR3. The V segment lost 7 bases and the J segment 4 bases; nucleotides outside the gene matches: 9. Germline assignment: CDR1 MDHEN and CDR2 SYDVKM. In nucleotides, the CDR3 is TGTGCCAGCATTCGAGAGGGGGCATCCACTGAAGCTTTCTTT. Translated, it gives CASIREGASTEAFF.

The J gene is TRBJ2-2, the V gene TRBV7-9; 10 bases are a match to TRBD2. The CDR3 runs to 16 residues. Germline V lookup: CDR1 SEHNR, CDR2 FQNEAQ (reference sequence). Trimming cost V 7 bases and J 2 bases; bases outside gene matches: 7. The CDR3 DNA reads TGTGCCAGCACGAGGACTAGCGGATTTAACACCGGGGAGCTGTTTTTT. It translates to CASTRTSGFNTGELFF. Full variable domain (remainder filled in from reference TRBV7-9 and TRBJ2-2): DTGVSQNPRHKITKRGQNVTFRCDPISEHNRLYWYRQTLGQGPEFLTYFQNEAQLEKSRLLSDRFSAERPKGSFSTLEIQRTEQGDSAMYLCASTRTSGFNTGELFFGEGSRLTVL.

V usage is TRBV18 and J usage is TRBJ1-2; D remains unclear. Trimming pared 3 bases from V and 2 bases from J, leaving 13 bases between. CDR1 is KGHSH, CDR2 LQKENI, per germline. The CDR3 spans 15 residues. Here the CDR3 reads CASSPRQAGNYGYTF. The CDR3 DNA follows: TGTGCCAGCTCACCTAGGCAGGCGGGAAACTATGGCTACACCTTC.

J is TRBJ2-1 and V is TRBV19, with 13 bases matching TRBD2. The CDR3 consists of 16 residues. From germline, CDR1 is LNHDA and CDR2 SQIVND (reference sequence). V lost 6 bases to trimming and J lost 7 bases; unmatched junction nucleotides: 9. The CDR3 loop reads CASRKLAGGAGNEQFF. The CDR3 DNA sequence: TGTGCCAGTAGGAAACTAGCGGGAGGGGCGGGTAATGAGCAGTTCTTC. Supplemented by reference TRBV19 and TRBJ2-1, the full variable domain reads DGGITQSPKYLFRKEGQNVTLSCEQNLNHDAMYWYRQDPGQGLRLIYYSQIVNDFQKGDIAEGYSVSREKKESFPLTVTSAQKNPTAFYLCASRKLAGGAGNEQFFGPGTRLTVL.

The chain couples TRBV2 to TRBJ2-7, with D possibly TRBD1 on 5 matching bases. Germline loops: CDR1 SNHLY, CDR2 FYNNEI. The CDR3 consists of 15 residues. V lost 5 bases and J lost 3, with 17 bases in between. CDR3 bases: TGTGCCAGCAGTAGGGGCCCCAAGAAGTTCTACGAGCAGTACTTC. It translates to CASSRGPKKFYEQYF.

The chain couples TRBV6-5 to TRBJ1-2; 9 positions agree with TRBD1. The CDR3 has 15 residues. Germline CDR1 and CDR2: MNHEY and SVGAGI. Trimming at V came to 2 bases and at J to 1 base, leaving 2 bases not matched to a gene. The CDR3 coding sequence is TGTGCCAGCAGTTACACGGACAGGGGTAACTATGGCTACACCTTC. Translated, it gives CASSYTDRGNYGYTF.

Worth noting for this clone: The junction and the germline gene differ at one end; a read error may be behind it. V gene TRBV7-7 combines with J gene TRBJ2-7, with 11 positions matching TRBD2. CDR1 and CDR2 (germline): SSHAT, FNYEAQ (reference sequence). The CDR3 totals 15 residues. Here the CDR3 DNA reads TGTGCTAGCAGCCTCCGACTAGCGGGACCCTACGAGCAGTACTTC. It specifies CASSLRLAGPYEQYF.

The V and J genes are TRBV30 and TRBJ1-2; 10 bases are shared with TRBD1. Germline trimming cut 2 bases from V and 8 bases from J; bases unmatched to any gene: 20. CDR1 is GTSNPN, CDR2 SVGIG, per germline (reference sequence). The CDR3 has 18 residues. The CDR3 nucleotides are TGTGCCTGGAGTTCTTCGTGGGGACAGGGGTTATTGGTCCAAGGCTACACCTTC. Protein product: CAWSSSWGQGLLVQGYTF.

The chain couples TRBV9 to TRBJ2-2; D is possibly TRBD2 (6 bases). There are 14 residues in the CDR3. Germline CDR1 SGDLS, CDR2 YYNGEE. Trimming cost V 0 bases and J 4 bases, with 7 bases left between them. The CDR3 sequence is CASSVDGGTGELFF. DNA of the CDR3: TGTGCCAGCAGCGTAGACGGGGGCACCGGGGAGCTGTTTTTT.

The chain employs TRBV19 and TRBJ1-2; D is undetermined. Between the trimmed V and J ends, which lost 6 bases and 4 bases, there was a span of 15 bases. This CDR3 region has 14 residues. Germline CDR1 and CDR2: LNHDA and SQIVND (reference sequence). The chain's CDR3 is CASSLHVFGYGYTF. As DNA, the CDR3 is TGTGCCAGTAGCCTGCATGTATTCGGCTATGGCTACACCTTC.

The rearrangement joins TRBV4-2 to TRBJ2-7, with 11 nucleotides matching TRBD1. The length of the CDR3 is 16 residues. The germline V gene encodes CDR1 LGHNA and CDR2 YNFKEQ. Germline trimming cut 6 bases from V and 3 bases from J; bases unmatched to any gene: 10. The chain's CDR3 is CASRPTLGTGGYEQYF. CDR3 in DNA: TGTGCCAGCAGACCTACCCTCGGGACAGGGGGCTACGAGCAGTACTTC.

J is TRBJ1-2 and V is TRBV7-2; D not certain. CDR1 is SGHTA, CDR2 FQGNSA, per germline. V gave up 4 bases and J gave up 8 bases, with 8 bases separating them. The CDR3 sequence is 11 residues long. The DNA for the CDR3 is TGTGCCAGCAGCTCAGGCGGGGGCTACACCTTC. It specifies CASSSGGGYTF.